The next 10 T cell receptor beta chains were all read from a single sample in a study of blood T cell repertoires in COVID-19. Sequenced by immunoSEQ multiplex PCR; TCRdb stores in-frame clones only, minus some. In the table there are about 40,000 clones, 89% of which are singletons. What was sequenced was peripheral blood. These TCRs come from a human donor in a cohort sampled during active COVID-19.

J is TRBJ2-7 and V is TRBV6-2 or TRBV6-3, with D possibly TRBD1 on 7 matching bases. This CDR3 has 13 residues. The germline V gene has CDR1 MNHEY and CDR2 SVGEGT. V gave up 4 bases and J gave up 2 bases, with 9 bases separating them. The CDR3 spells CASSSGGTYEQYF. Here the CDR3 DNA reads TGTGCCAGCAGTTCAGGGGGGACCTACGAGCAGTACTTC.

V usage is TRBV7-9 and J usage is TRBJ2-7; perhaps TRBD1 as D (6 bases). Germline assignment: CDR1 SEHNR and CDR2 FQNEAQ (reference sequence). The CDR3 extends over 14 amino acids. V gave up 5 bases and J gave up 0 bases, with 11 bases separating them. The CDR3 loop is CASSLRQASYEQYF. Written as DNA, the CDR3 is TGTGCCAGCAGCCTCCGACAGGCCTCCTACGAGCAGTACTTC.

This sequence joins TRBV4-3 and TRBJ2-7; TRBD1 aligns across 10 bases. This CDR3 region has 15 residues. The trim removed 1 base at V and 1 base at J, leaving 1 base unmatched. Germline V gene data show CDR1 as LGHNA and CDR2 as YSLEER. CDR3 protein: CASSQGTGGSYEQYF. The CDR3 DNA reads as TGCGCCAGCAGCCAAGGGACAGGGGGTTCCTACGAGCAGTACTTC.

Regarding this clone: The same CDR3 can be traced to other DNA sequences in this sample. The CDR3 loop is CASSLTPGGSGNTIYF. The CDR3 DNA reads as TGTGCCAGCAGTTTAACACCAGGGGGCTCTGGAAACACCATATATTTT. The chain joins TRBV27 to TRBJ1-3; 7 bases align to TRBD1. The CDR3 totals 16 residues. Germline CDR1 and CDR2: MNHEY and SMNVEV (reference sequence). The trim removed 2 bases at V and 0 bases at J, leaving 4 bases unmatched.

V gene TRBV5-1 combines with J gene TRBJ2-7; TRBD1 agrees at 10 bases. CDR3 length: 14 amino acids. V trimming: 4 bases; J trimming: 6 bases; junction bases outside the gene matches: 7. Germline V lookup: CDR1 SGHRS, CDR2 YFSETQ. The CDR3 spells CASSPGQGKGEQYF. The DNA of the CDR3 is TGCGCCAGCAGCCCGGGACAGGGGAAGGGCGAGCAGTACTTC.

V is TRBV2 and J is TRBJ1-1; 7 bases fit TRBD1. The germline V gene encodes CDR1 SNHLY and CDR2 FYNNEI. J lost 0 bases, V lost 8 bases, and 9 bases had no gene match. The CDR3 extends over 15 amino acids. The CDR3 DNA reads TGTGCCAGCCGGAGGGGGCGGGAAATGAACACTGAAGCTTTCTTT. Residues: CASRRGREMNTEAFF. Using reference TRBV2 and TRBJ1-1 for the parts outside the CDR3, the full variable domain is EPEVTQTPSHQVTQMGQEVILRCVPISNHLYFYWYRQILGQKVEFLVSFYNNEISEKSEIFDDQFSVERPDGSNFTLKIRSTKLEDSAMYFCASRRGREMNTEAFFGQGTRLTVV.

This chain links TRBV29-1 with TRBJ1-3; 8 bases align to TRBD1. CDR3 length equals 15 residues. CDR1 and CDR2 from the germline V gene are SQVTM and ANQGSEA. V gave up 6 bases and J gave up 3 bases; unmatched junction bases: 10. This chain's CDR3 is CSVRQGNDIGNTIYF. DNA of the CDR3: TGCAGCGTCAGACAGGGGAATGATATTGGAAACACCATATATTTT.

This sequence joins TRBV6-2 or TRBV6-3 and TRBJ2-7, with 7 nucleotides matching TRBD2. The J segment lost 2 bases and the V segment lost 4 bases, leaving 17 bases of the junction unmatched. This CDR3 comprises 18 residues. The germline CDR1 and CDR2 sequences are MNHEY and SVGEGT. For the CDR3, the DNA is TGTGCCAGCAGTTTCCGCCCGAACTACGGGGGGAACACCTACGAGCAGTACTTC. This translates into CASSFRPNYGGNTYEQYF.

V gene TRBV5-1 combines with J gene TRBJ2-7, with a possible D match to TRBD1 (6 bases). This CDR3 has 14 amino acids. The germline V gene encodes CDR1 SGHRS and CDR2 YFSETQ. V lost 4 bases and J lost 1, with 12 bases in between. CDR3: CASSLTDSSYEQYF. CDR3 nucleotides: TGCGCCAGCAGCCTAACGGACAGTTCCTACGAGCAGTACTTC. Drawing the rest from reference TRBV5-1 and TRBJ2-7, the complete variable domain is KAGVTQTPRYLIKTRGQQVTLSCSPISGHRSVSWYQQTPGQGLQFLFEYFSETQRNKGNFPGRFSGRQFSNSRSEMNVSTLELGDSALYLCASSLTDSSYEQYFGPGTRLTVT.

The rearrangement links TRBV7-2 to TRBJ1-5; D is perhaps TRBD1 (6 bases). CDR1 and CDR2 (germline): SGHTA, FQGNSA. The germline V and J ends were trimmed by 2 bases and 4 bases, with 15 bases remaining between them. The CDR3 runs 16 residues. In DNA form, the CDR3 reads TGTGCCAGCAGCTTAAGTTGGACAGAACTAAATCAGCCCCAGCATTTT. As protein: CASSLSWTELNQPQHF.